These 26 T cell receptor beta chains came from one sample sequenced in a study of blood T cell repertoires in COVID-19. Generated by immunoSEQ multiplex PCR, the TCRdb table keeps only in-frame clones and is missing some. The sample holds around 160,000 clones; roughly 90% are singletons and the top ten take about 2.1%. Sequencing was performed on peripheral blood. These receptors all come from a human donor in a cohort sampled during active COVID-19.

The chain joins TRBV7-2 to TRBJ1-1; D unclear. The germline V gene has CDR1 SGHTA and CDR2 FQGNSA. The ends were cut back, 5 bases at V and 3 bases at J, with 10 bases in the middle. The CDR3 length is 13 residues. As DNA, the CDR3 is TGTGCCAGCAGCATACAGCGGTACACTGAAGCTTTCTTT. Its protein product is CASSIQRYTEAFF.

The V and J genes are TRBV4-3 and TRBJ2-1; TRBD2 aligns across 12 bases. Germline V gene lookup returns CDR1 LGHNA and CDR2 YSLEER. The CDR3 has 18 amino acids. With 0 bases clipped from V and 5 bases from J, the junction kept 8 bases outside the gene matches. The CDR3 is CASSQDLPSSGGDNEQFF. CDR3 nucleotides: TGCGCCAGCAGCCAAGATTTACCCTCTAGCGGGGGGGACAATGAGCAGTTCTTC.

This chain connects TRBV10-3 to TRBJ1-5, with no clear D. V shed 4 bases and J shed 0 bases, with 10 bases lying between them. Germline assignment: CDR1 ENHRY and CDR2 SYGVKD. The CDR3 is 15 amino acids. CDR3 DNA sequence: TGTGCCATCAGTGGGGCAACGAATAGCAATCAGCCCCAGCATTTT. This encodes CAISGATNSNQPQHF.

This rearrangement joins TRBV7-6 to TRBJ2-7, with 9 bases lining up with TRBD1. The CDR3 covers 14 residues. The trim removed 4 bases at V and 6 bases at J, leaving 7 bases unmatched. Germline V gene sequence: CDR1 SGHVS, CDR2 FNYEAQ. CDR3 bases: TGTGCCAGCAGCTCCGGGACAGGGTTCCGCGAGCAGTACTTC. Translation: CASSSGTGFREQYF. Full variable domain (missing parts from reference TRBV7-6 and TRBJ2-7): GAGVSQSPRYKVTKRGQDVALRCDPISGHVSLYWYRQALGQGPEFLTYFNYEAQQDKSGLPNDRFSAERPEGSISTLTIQRTEQRDSAMYRCASSSGTGFREQYFGPGTRLTVT.

The J gene is TRBJ1-6, the V gene TRBV7-2; the D is unclear. Germline CDR1 SGHTA, CDR2 FQGNSA. Trimming removed 2 bases at V and 8 bases at J, with 7 bases between. This CDR3 contains 13 residues. The CDR3 reads CASSLQVDSPLHF. The CDR3 bases are TGTGCCAGCAGCTTACAGGTTGATTCACCCCTCCACTTT.

This clone has just a few counts. The chain uses TRBV28 and TRBJ2-3, with 14 bases matching TRBD2. The CDR3 is 17 residues long. The V segment lost 3 bases and the J segment 6 bases; nucleotides outside the gene matches: 8. Germline-derived CDR1 and CDR2 are MDHEN and SYDVKM. The CDR3 reads CASSFRGLAGVGDTQYF. The CDR3 DNA reads as TGTGCCAGCAGTTTTAGGGGACTAGCGGGAGTCGGGGATACGCAGTATTTT.

The V and J genes are TRBV28 and TRBJ1-1; maybe TRBD1 (6 bases). V lost 4 bases and J 10 bases, leaving 16 bases between the germline ends. Germline CDR1 and CDR2: MDHEN and SYDVKM. The CDR3 extends over 13 amino acids. For the CDR3, the DNA is TGTGCCAGCAGTTCAACACAGGGATCAAGAGCTTTCTTT. Translation: CASSSTQGSRAFF.

The chain links TRBV2 to TRBJ2-1; D is possibly TRBD2 (6 bases). The length of the CDR3 is 16 residues. Germline CDR1 is SNHLY and CDR2 is FYNNEI. V shed 8 bases and J shed 8 bases, with 25 bases lying between them. The CDR3 protein is CASAGSTRGRGDEQFF. The CDR3 bases are TGTGCCAGCGCAGGCAGTACGCGGGGAAGAGGGGATGAGCAGTTCTTC.

This sequence joins TRBV7-2 and TRBJ1-3, with 10 bases lining up with TRBD1. The CDR3 is made up of 16 amino acids. CDR1 SGHTA and CDR2 FQGNSA come from the germline V gene. V shed 4 bases, J shed 4 bases, and the junction held 7 bases outside the gene matches. The DNA for the CDR3 is TGTGCCAGCAGCTACCGGGACAGGGGTTTCGGAAACACCATATATTTT. Translation gives CASSYRDRGFGNTIYF.

This clone was seen a single time. The V gene is TRBV6-5, the J gene TRBJ2-7; tentatively, D is TRBD2 (6 bases). Germline V CDR1 and CDR2: MNHEY, SVGAGI. The CDR3 consists of 14 residues. The ends were cut back, 2 bases at V and 4 bases at J, with 12 bases in the middle. The CDR3 here is CASSYGGTGYEQYF. The CDR3 nucleotides read TGTGCCAGCAGTTACGGGGGGACCGGTTACGAGCAGTACTTC.

V and J are TRBV11-2 and TRBJ2-7; TRBD1 aligns across 8 bases. The CDR3 covers 15 residues. V lost 1 base and J lost 4; bases outside the gene matches: 6. Germline CDR1 SGHAT, CDR2 FQNNGV. The DNA for the CDR3 is TGTGCCAGCAGCTTAGGGGGGACAGGACTTTACGAGCAGTACTTC. The encoded protein is CASSLGGTGLYEQYF.

The rearrangement joins TRBV19 to TRBJ2-3; 7 bases match TRBD1. The CDR3 has 17 amino acids. From germline, CDR1 is LNHDA and CDR2 SQIVND (reference sequence). The V segment lost 5 bases and the J segment 5 bases; nucleotides outside the gene matches: 16. The CDR3, as DNA: TGTGCCAGTAGTTTACCGGGACAGCATACTCAAAAAGATACGCAGTATTTT. Its protein is CASSLPGQHTQKDTQYF. The entire variable domain, with the rest obtained from reference TRBV19 and TRBJ2-3, is as follows: DGGITQSPKYLFRKEGQNVTLSCEQNLNHDAMYWYRQDPGQGLRLIYYSQIVNDFQKGDIAEGYSVSREKKESFPLTVTSAQKNPTAFYLCASSLPGQHTQKDTQYFGPGTRLTVL.

The genes are TRBV15 and TRBJ2-3, with a possible D match to TRBD2 (6 bases). The V end lost 5 bases, the J end lost 6 bases, and 24 bases lay between the germline ends. Germline V gene data show CDR1 as LNHNV and CDR2 as YYDKDF (reference sequence). There are 17 residues in the CDR3. The chain's CDR3 is CATSEVGEDPRKDTQYF. In nucleotides, the CDR3 is TGTGCCACCAGCGAGGTGGGGGAGGACCCCCGCAAGGATACGCAGTATTTT.

J is TRBJ2-7 and V is TRBV10-2, with a weak D call TRBD2 (5 bases). The CDR3 sequence is 14 residues long. V lost 8 bases and J 3 bases, leaving 17 bases between the germline ends. In germline, CDR1 is WSHSY, CDR2 SAAADI. This CDR3 reads CASLQTAGGYEQYF. DNA of the CDR3: TGCGCCAGCCTTCAGACGGCGGGTGGCTACGAGCAGTACTTC.

The chain uses TRBV2 and TRBJ2-3, with 12 nucleotides matching TRBD2. The junction had 6 bases not matched to a gene; V was cut back by 8 bases and J by 0 bases. The germline CDR1 and CDR2 sequences are SNHLY and FYNNEI. The CDR3 spans 16 residues. The CDR3, as DNA: TGTGCCAGCGGGCTAGCGGGAGGGAGAAGCACAGATACGCAGTATTTT. Residues: CASGLAGGRSTDTQYF.

The count of this clone is one. The gene calls are TRBV9 and TRBJ2-2; 11 nucleotides align to TRBD2. The V segment lost 1 base and the J segment 5 bases; nucleotides outside the gene matches: 1. This CDR3 region has 15 residues. Germline V CDR1 and CDR2: SGDLS, YYNGEE. The CDR3 DNA reads TGTGCCAGCAGCGTAACTAGCGGGGGAACCGGGGAGCTGTTTTTT. It encodes CASSVTSGGTGELFF.

The V call is TRBV30, the J call TRBJ2-6, with 8 bases matching TRBD1. The germline V gene has CDR1 GTSNPN and CDR2 SVGIG (reference sequence). The V and J ends lost 7 bases and 2 bases, in that order; junction bases with no gene match: 7. The CDR3 extends over 15 amino acids. CDR3 residues: CASIRQGTGANVLTF. The CDR3 DNA reads TGTGCCTCTATCAGACAGGGGACTGGGGCCAACGTCCTGACTTTC.

This clone was seen a handful of times. The chain uses TRBV7-9 and TRBJ1-1; tentatively, D is TRBD1 (5 bases). Between the trimmed V and J ends, which lost 1 base and 7 bases, there was a span of 13 bases. The length of the CDR3 is 14 residues. Germline CDR1 SEHNR, CDR2 FQNEAQ (reference sequence). The CDR3 protein is CASSLGGTGGEAFF. The CDR3, as DNA: TGTGCCAGCAGCTTAGGCGGGACTGGCGGTGAAGCTTTCTTT.

V is TRBV27 and J is TRBJ2-4; 9 bases are shared with TRBD1. Losses at the gene ends were 8 bases for V and 4 bases for J; bases not matched to a gene: 18. This CDR3 contains 18 residues. Germline-derived CDR1 and CDR2 are MNHEY and SMNVEV (reference sequence). This CDR3 is CASHPGTGFFGGKNIQYF. DNA for the CDR3: TGTGCCAGCCACCCCGGGACAGGGTTTTTCGGAGGGAAAAACATTCAGTACTTC.

V and J are TRBV10-3 and TRBJ2-5, with TRBD1 identical over 7 bases. V trimming: 2 bases; J trimming: 2 bases; junction bases outside the gene matches: 2. CDR3 length: 14 amino acids. From germline, CDR1 is ENHRY and CDR2 SYGVKD. This CDR3 reads CAISERQGQETQYF. The CDR3 nucleotides are TGTGCCATCAGTGAGCGACAGGGTCAAGAGACCCAGTACTTC.

The chain links TRBV18 to TRBJ1-3; D not resolved. The CDR3 is made up of 15 amino acids. CDR1 is KGHSH and CDR2 is LQKENI in the germline V gene. Trimming left V 3 bases short and J 0 bases short, with 9 bases between. This CDR3 is CASSPRSTSGNTIYF. For the CDR3, the DNA is TGTGCCAGCTCACCGCGTTCCACCTCTGGAAACACCATATATTTT. Filled out from reference TRBV18 and TRBJ1-3, the complete variable domain reads NAGVMQNPRHLVRRRGQEARLRCSPMKGHSHVYWYRQLPEEGLKFMVYLQKENIIDESGMPKERFSAEFPKEGPSILRIQQVVRGDSAAYFCASSPRSTSGNTIYFGEGSWLTVV.

This chain joins TRBV6-6 and TRBJ1-4; 9 bases are shared with TRBD1. The V segment lost 0 bases and the J segment 8 bases; nucleotides outside the gene matches: 7. CDR3 length: 16 amino acids. The germline V gene has CDR1 MNHNY and CDR2 SVGAGI (reference sequence). CDR3 residues: CASSYSPGQGREKLFF. For the CDR3, the DNA is TGTGCCAGCAGTTACTCACCCGGACAGGGGAGGGAAAAACTGTTTTTT.

This rearrangement joins TRBV7-2 to TRBJ2-1; the match to TRBD2 covers 10 bases. J lost 2 bases, V lost 5 bases, and 3 bases had no gene match. Germline V gene sequence: CDR1 SGHTA, CDR2 FQGNSA. This CDR3 region has 15 residues. Here the CDR3 DNA reads TGTGCCAGCAGCACTAGCGGGGCCCCCTACAATGAGCAGTTCTTC. Its translation: CASSTSGAPYNEQFF.

The gene calls are TRBV7-2 and TRBJ1-5; unclear D gene. Germline CDR1 SGHTA, CDR2 FQGNSA. CDR3 size: 14 residues. V was clipped by 5 bases and J by 3 bases, with 11 bases between them. The CDR3 sequence is CASSPGGINQPQHF. DNA for the CDR3: TGTGCCAGCAGCCCGGGAGGTATCAATCAGCCCCAGCATTTT.

The chain's CDR3 is CASSASDRGNNEKLFF. The CDR3 DNA reads as TGTGCCAGCAGCGCGAGCGACAGGGGGAATAATGAAAAACTGTTTTTT. The V call is TRBV9, the J call TRBJ1-4; 9 nucleotides align to TRBD1. Unmatched junction bases numbered 7, after V lost 3 bases and J lost 4 bases. Germline lookup yields CDR1 SGDLS and CDR2 YYNGEE. This CDR3 has 16 residues. The variable domain in full, with the rest retrieved from reference TRBV9 and TRBJ1-4, is DSGVTQTPKHLITATGQRVTLRCSPRSGDLSVYWYQQSLDQGLQFLIQYYNGEERAKGNILERFSAQQFPDLHSELNLSSLELGDSALYFCASSASDRGNNEKLFFGSGTQLSVL.

CDR3 sequence reads: CASTAQGGFGGELFF. The CDR3 DNA follows: TGTGCCAGCACCGCCCAGGGGGGCTTTGGCGGGGAGCTGTTTTTT. This chain uses TRBV7-2 with TRBJ2-2; tentatively, D is TRBD1 (7 bases). Trimming left V 7 bases short and J 7 bases short, with 19 bases between. The CDR3 length is 15 residues. The germline V gene has CDR1 SGHTA and CDR2 FQGNSA.